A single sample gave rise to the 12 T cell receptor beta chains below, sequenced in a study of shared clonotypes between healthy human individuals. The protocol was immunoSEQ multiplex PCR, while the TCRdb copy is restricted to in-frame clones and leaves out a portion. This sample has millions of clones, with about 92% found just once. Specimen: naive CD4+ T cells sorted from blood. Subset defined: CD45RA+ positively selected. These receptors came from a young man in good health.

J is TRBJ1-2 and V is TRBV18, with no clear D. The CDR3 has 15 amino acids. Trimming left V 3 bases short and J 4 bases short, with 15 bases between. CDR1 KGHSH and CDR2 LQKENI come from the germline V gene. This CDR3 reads CASSPSFSQVYGYTF. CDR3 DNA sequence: TGTGCCAGCTCACCCTCCTTCAGTCAAGTCTATGGCTACACCTTC.

DNA of the CDR3: TGTGCCACCTATGAGGACAGTCGGGGGCCCAATGAGCAGTTCTTC. The encoded protein is CATYEDSRGPNEQFF. The chain combines TRBV10-3 with TRBJ2-1; D assignment may be TRBD1 or TRBD2 (6 bases each). This CDR3 spans 15 amino acids. Germline V gives CDR1 ENHRY, CDR2 SYGVKD. V shed 10 bases and J shed 6 bases, with 22 bases lying between them.

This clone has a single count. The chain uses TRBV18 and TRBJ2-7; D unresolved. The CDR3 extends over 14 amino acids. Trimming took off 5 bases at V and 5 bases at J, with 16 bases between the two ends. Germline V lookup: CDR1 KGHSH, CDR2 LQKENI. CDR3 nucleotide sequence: TGTGCCAGCTCAACTGATCTTTACCCCCACGAGCAGTACTTC. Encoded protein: CASSTDLYPHEQYF.

The CDR3 sequence is CASSPGEYEQYF. As DNA, the CDR3 is TGCGCCAGCAGCCCGGGGGAATACGAGCAGTACTTC. The J gene is TRBJ2-7, the V gene TRBV5-1; D perhaps matches TRBD2 (6 bases). Germline V lookup: CDR1 SGHRS, CDR2 YFSETQ. This CDR3 is 12 amino acids long. Trimming pared 4 bases from V and 4 bases from J, leaving 9 bases between.

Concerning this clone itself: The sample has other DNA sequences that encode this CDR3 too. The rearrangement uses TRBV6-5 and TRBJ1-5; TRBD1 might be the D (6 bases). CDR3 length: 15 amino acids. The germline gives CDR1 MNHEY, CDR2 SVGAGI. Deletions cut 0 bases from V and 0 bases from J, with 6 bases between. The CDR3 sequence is CASSYSDSSNQPQHF. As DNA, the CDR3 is TGTGCCAGCAGTTACTCGGACAGTAGCAATCAGCCCCAGCATTTT.

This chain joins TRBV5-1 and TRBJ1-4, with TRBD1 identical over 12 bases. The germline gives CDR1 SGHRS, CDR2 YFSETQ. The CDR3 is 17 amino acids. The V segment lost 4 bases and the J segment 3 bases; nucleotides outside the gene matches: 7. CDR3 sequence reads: CASSPWDRGPANEKLFF. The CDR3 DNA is TGCGCCAGCAGCCCCTGGGACAGGGGGCCGGCTAATGAAAAACTGTTTTTT.

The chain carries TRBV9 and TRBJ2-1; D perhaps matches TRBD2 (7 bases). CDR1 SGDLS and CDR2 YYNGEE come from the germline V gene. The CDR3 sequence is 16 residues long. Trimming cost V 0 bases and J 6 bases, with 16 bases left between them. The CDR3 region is CASSVVGGGSANEQFF. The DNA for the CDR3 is TGTGCCAGCAGCGTAGTTGGGGGCGGGAGCGCCAATGAGCAGTTCTTC.

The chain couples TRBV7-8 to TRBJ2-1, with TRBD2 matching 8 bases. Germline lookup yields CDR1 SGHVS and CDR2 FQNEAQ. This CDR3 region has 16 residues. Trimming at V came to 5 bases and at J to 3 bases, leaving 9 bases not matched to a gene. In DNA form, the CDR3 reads TGTGCCAGCAGCCCCCCGCGGCTAGCGGGCTACAATGAGCAGTTCTTC. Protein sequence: CASSPPRLAGYNEQFF. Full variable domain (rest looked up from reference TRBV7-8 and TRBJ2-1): GAGVSQSPRYKVAKRGQDVALRCDPISGHVSLFWYQQALGQGPEFLTYFQNEAQLDKSGLPSDRFFAERPEGSVSTLKIQRTQQEDSAVYLCASSPPRLAGYNEQFFGPGTRLTVL.

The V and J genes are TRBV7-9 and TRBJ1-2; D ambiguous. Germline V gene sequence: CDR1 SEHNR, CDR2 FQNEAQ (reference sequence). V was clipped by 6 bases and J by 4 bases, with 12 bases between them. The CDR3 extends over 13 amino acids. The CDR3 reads CASSFTDIYGYTF. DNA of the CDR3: TGTGCCAGCAGTTTTACCGACATCTATGGCTACACCTTC.

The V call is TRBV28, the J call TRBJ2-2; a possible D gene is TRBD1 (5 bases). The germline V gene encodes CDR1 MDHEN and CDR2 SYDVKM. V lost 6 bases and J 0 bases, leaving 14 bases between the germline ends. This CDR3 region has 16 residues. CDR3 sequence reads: CASRSAGIANTGELFF. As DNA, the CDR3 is TGTGCCAGCAGATCAGCAGGGATCGCGAACACCGGGGAGCTGTTTTTT.

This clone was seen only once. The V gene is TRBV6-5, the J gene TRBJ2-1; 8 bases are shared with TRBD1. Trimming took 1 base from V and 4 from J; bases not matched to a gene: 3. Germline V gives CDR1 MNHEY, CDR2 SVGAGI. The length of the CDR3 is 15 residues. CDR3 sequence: CASSYWTGLYNEQFF. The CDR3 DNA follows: TGTGCCAGCAGTTACTGGACAGGGCTGTACAATGAGCAGTTCTTC.

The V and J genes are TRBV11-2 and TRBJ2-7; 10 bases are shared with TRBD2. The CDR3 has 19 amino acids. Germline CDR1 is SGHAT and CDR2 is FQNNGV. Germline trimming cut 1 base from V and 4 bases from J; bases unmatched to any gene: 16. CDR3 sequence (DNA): TGTGCCAGCAGCTTAGGACCCTCTAGCGGGAGCCCCCTTATTTACGAGCAGTACTTC. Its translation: CASSLGPSSGSPLIYEQYF.